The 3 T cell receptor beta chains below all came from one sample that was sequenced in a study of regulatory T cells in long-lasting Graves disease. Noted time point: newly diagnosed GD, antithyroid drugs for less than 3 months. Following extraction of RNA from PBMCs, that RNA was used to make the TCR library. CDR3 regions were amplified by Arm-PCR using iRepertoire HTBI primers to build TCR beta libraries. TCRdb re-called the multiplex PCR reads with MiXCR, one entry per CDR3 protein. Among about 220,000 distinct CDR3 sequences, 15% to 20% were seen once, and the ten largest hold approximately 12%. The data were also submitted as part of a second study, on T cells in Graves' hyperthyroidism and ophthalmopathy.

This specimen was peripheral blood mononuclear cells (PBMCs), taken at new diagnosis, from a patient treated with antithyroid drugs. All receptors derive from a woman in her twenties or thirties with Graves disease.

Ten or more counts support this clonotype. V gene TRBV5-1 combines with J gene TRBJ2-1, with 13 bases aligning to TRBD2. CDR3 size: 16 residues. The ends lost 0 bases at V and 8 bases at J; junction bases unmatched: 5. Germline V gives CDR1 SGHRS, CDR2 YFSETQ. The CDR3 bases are TGCGCCAGCAGCTTGGTTGAACTAGCGGGAGGGCATGAGCAGTTCTTC. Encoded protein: CASSLVELAGGHEQFF.

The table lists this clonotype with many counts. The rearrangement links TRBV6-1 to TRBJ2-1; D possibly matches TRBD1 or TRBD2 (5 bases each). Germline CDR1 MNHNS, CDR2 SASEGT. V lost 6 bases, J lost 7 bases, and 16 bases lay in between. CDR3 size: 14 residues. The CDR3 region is CASRHRDRRNEQFF. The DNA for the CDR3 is TGTGCCAGCAGACACCGGGACCGAAGGAATGAGCAGTTCTTC.

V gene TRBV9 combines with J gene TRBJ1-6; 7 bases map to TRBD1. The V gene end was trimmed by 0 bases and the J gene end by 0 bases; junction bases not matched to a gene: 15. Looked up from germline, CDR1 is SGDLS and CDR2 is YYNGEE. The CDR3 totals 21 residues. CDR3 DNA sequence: TGTGCCAGCAGCGTAGGCCCAGGGGGAGGACAGTCCAGCTCCTATAATTCACCCCTCCACTTT. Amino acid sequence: CASSVGPGGGQSSSYNSPLHF.